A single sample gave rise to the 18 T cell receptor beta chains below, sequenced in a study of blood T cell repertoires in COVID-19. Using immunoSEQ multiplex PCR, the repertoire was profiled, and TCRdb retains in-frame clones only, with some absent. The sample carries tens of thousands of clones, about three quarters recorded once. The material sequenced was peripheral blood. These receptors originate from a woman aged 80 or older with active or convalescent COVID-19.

The CDR3 DNA sequence: TGTGCCAGCAGTTCTCTACGCCCGCCGAACACCGGGGAGCTGTTTTTT. Encoded protein: CASSSLRPPNTGELFF. J is TRBJ2-2 and V is TRBV6-6; D gene uncertain. V was shortened by 4 bases and J by 0 bases, with 12 bases between the two germline ends. Germline CDR1 MNHNY, CDR2 SVGAGI (reference sequence). The CDR3 covers 16 residues.

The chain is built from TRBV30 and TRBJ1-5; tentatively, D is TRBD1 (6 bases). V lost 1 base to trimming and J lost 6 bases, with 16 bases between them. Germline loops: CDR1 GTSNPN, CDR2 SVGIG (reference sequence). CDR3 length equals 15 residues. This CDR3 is CAWSGDQGFGQPQHF. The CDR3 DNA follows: TGTGCCTGGAGTGGAGACCAGGGGTTCGGTCAGCCCCAGCATTTT.

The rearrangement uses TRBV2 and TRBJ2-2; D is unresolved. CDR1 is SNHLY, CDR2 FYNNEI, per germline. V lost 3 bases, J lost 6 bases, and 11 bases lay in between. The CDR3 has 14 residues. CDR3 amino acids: CASSDEAFSGELFF. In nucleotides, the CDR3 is TGTGCCAGCAGTGATGAGGCCTTTTCCGGGGAGCTGTTTTTT.

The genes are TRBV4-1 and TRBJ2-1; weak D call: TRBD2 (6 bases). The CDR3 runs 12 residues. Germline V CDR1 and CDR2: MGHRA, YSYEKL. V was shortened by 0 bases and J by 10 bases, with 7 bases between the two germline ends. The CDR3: CASSQDREEQFF. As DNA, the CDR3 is TGCGCCAGCAGCCAAGATCGGGAGGAGCAGTTCTTC.

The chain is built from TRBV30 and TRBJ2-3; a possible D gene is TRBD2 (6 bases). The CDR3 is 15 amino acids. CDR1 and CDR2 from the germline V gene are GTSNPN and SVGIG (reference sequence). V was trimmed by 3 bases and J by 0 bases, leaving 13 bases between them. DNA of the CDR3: TGTGCCTGGAGCTACGCTAGCGATAGCACAGATACGCAGTATTTT. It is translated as CAWSYASDSTDTQYF.

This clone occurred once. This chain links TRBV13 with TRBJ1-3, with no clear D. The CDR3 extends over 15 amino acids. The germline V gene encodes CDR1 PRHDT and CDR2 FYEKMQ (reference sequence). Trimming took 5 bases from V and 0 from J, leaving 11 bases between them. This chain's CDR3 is CASSHSTSSGNTIYF. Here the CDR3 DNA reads TGTGCCAGCAGCCACAGCACGAGCTCTGGAAACACCATATATTTT.

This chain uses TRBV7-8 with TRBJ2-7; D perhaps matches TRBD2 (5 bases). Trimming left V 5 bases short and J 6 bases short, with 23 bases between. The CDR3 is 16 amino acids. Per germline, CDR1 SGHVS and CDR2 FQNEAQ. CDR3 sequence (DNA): TGTGCCAGCAGCCCCCAACGGGTGGGAGCGCCCTCCGAGCAGTACTTC. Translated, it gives CASSPQRVGAPSEQYF.

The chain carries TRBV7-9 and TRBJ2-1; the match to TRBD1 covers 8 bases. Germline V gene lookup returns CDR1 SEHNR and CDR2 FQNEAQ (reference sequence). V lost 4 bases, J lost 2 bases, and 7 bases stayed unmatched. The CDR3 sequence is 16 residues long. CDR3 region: CASSWTGPEAYNEQFF. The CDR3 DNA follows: TGTGCCAGCAGCTGGACAGGGCCCGAGGCCTACAATGAGCAGTTCTTC.

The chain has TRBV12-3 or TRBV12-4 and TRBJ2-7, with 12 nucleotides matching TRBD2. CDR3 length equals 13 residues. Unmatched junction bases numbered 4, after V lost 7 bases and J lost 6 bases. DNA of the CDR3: TGTGCCAGCACCCCTAGCGGGGGGGGCGAGCAGTACTTC. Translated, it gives CASTPSGGGEQYF.

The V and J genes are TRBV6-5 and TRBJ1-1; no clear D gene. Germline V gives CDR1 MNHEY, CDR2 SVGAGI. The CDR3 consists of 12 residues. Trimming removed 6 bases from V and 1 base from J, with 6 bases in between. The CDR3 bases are TGTGCCAGCAGAACCAGGAACACTGAAGCTTTCTTT. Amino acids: CASRTRNTEAFF.

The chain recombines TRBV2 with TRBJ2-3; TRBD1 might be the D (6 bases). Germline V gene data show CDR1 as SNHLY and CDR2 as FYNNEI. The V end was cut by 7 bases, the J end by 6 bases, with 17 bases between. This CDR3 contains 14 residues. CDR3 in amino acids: CASTRAGGADTQYF. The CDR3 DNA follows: TGTGCCAGCACCAGGGCTGGGGGCGCCGATACGCAGTATTTT.

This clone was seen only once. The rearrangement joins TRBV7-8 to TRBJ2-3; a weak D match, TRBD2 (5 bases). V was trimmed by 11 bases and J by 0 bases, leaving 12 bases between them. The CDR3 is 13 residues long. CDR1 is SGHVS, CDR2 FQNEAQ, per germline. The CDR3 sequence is CAGGGSSTDTQYF. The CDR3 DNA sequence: TGTGCCGGCGGAGGTTCTAGCACAGATACGCAGTATTTT.

Here the CDR3 DNA reads TGTGCCAGCAGTTTATTCGGACAGGGGGGAAGCAATCAGCCCCAGCATTTT. Its translation: CASSLFGQGGSNQPQHF. V gene TRBV28 combines with J gene TRBJ1-5, with 10 bases aligning to TRBD1. The CDR3 covers 17 residues. Germline trimming cut 1 base from V and 1 base from J; bases unmatched to any gene: 4. Germline V gives CDR1 MDHEN, CDR2 SYDVKM. Full variable domain (rest looked up from reference TRBV28 and TRBJ1-5): DVKVTQSSRYLVKRTGEKVFLECVQDMDHENMFWYRQDPGLGLRLIYFSYDVKMKEKGDIPEGYSVSREKKERFSLILESASTNQTSMYLCASSLFGQGGSNQPQHFGDGTRLSIL.

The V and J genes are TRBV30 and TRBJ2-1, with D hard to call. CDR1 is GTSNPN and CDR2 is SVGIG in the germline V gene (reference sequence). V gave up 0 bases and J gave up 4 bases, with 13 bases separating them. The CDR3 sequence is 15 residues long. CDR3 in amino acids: CAWSVGQDAYNEQFF. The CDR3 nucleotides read TGTGCCTGGAGTGTGGGCCAAGATGCTTACAATGAGCAGTTCTTC.

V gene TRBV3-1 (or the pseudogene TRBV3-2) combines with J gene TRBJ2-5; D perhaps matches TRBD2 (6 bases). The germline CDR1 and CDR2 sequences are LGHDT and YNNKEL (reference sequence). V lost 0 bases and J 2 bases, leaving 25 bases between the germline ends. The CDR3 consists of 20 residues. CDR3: CASSQEGRGVADNLQETQYF. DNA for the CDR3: TGTGCCAGCAGCCAAGAGGGGAGAGGAGTAGCGGATAACTTACAAGAGACCCAGTACTTC.

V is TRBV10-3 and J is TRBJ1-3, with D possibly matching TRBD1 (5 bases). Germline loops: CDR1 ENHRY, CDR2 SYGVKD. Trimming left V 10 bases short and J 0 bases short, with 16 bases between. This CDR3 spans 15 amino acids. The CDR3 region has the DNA TGTGCCACCCATACGGCAGGGTCCTCTGGAAACACCATATATTTT. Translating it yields CATHTAGSSGNTIYF.

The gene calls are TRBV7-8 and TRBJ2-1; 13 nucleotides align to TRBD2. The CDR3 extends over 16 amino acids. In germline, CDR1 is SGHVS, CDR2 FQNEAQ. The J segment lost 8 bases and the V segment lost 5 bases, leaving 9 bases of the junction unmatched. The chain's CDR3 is CASSPRLAGGTDEQFF. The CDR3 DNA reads TGTGCCAGCAGCCCACGACTAGCGGGGGGTACTGATGAGCAGTTCTTC.

The CDR3 DNA follows: TGTGCCACGGGGTCTGACAGGGGGCTTACCAATGAGCAGTTCTTC. It encodes CATGSDRGLTNEQFF. This sequence joins TRBV6-5 and TRBJ2-1; TRBD1 aligns across 10 bases. Losses at the gene ends were 10 bases for V and 6 bases for J; bases not matched to a gene: 12. CDR1 MNHEY and CDR2 SVGAGI come from the germline V gene. This CDR3 has 15 residues.